This T cell receptor beta chain was sequenced in a study of identical twins. MiXCR, run by TCRdb on the 5' RACE reads, gives a single entry per CDR3 protein. The sample lists some 730,000 distinct CDR3 sequences, about 20% occurring once. This clonotype was detected only a few times. Per germline, CDR1 SGHRS and CDR2 YFSETQ. This CDR3 spans 16 amino acids. V shed 0 bases, J shed 3 bases, and the junction held 4 bases outside the gene matches. Separately, the same data were catalogued under a study of T cells expressing NK-cell markers.

J is TRBJ2-3 and V is TRBV5-1, with 10 positions matching TRBD1. The sequenced material came from PBMCs. This clonotype was obtained from a woman in her late teens or twenties in good health. CDR3 protein: CASSLAGQGLTDTQYF. CDR3 DNA sequence: TGCGCCAGCAGCTTGGCGGGACAGGGGTTAACAGATACGCAGTATTTT.